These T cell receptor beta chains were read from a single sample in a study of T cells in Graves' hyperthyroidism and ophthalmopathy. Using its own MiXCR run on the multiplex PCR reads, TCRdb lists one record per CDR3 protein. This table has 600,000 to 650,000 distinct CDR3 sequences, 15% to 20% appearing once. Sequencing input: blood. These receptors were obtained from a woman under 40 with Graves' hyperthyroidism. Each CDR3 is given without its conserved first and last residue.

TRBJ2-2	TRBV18	ASSTGNAGELF
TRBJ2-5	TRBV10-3	AIRIKPQETQY
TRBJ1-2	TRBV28	ASGRFRAQGYT
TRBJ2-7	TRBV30	AWSKGLAGANEQY
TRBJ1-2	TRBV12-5	ASGLATSSYGYT
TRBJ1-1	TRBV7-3	ASSTGLGNTEAF
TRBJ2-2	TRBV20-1	SAPRRGSTGELF
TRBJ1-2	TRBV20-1	SARDRGIKDGYT
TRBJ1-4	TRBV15	ATRHGSNEKLF
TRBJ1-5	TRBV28	ASSNSHVPAGSNQPQH
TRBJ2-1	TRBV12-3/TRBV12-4	ASSLAVGYNEQF
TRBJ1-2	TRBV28	ASSQGQGYYGYT
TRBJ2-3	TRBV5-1	ASSVGLAMSTDTQY
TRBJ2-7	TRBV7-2	ASANYEQY